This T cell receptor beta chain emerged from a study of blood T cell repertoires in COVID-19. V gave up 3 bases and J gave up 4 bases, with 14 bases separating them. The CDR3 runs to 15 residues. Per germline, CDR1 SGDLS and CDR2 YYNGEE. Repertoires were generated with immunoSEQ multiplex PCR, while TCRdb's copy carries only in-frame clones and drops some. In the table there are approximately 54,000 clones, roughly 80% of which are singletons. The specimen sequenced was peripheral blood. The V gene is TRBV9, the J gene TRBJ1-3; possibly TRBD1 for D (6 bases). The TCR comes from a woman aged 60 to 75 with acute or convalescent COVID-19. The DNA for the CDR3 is TGTGCCAGCAGCGGATACAGGGTTGCCGGAAACACCATATATTTT. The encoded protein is CASSGYRVAGNTIYF.